This T cell receptor beta chain was documented in a study of radiotherapy plus CTLA-4 blockade in lung cancer. Study context: Of the patients, 15% to 20% showed objective responses and about 30% attained disease control.

Overall study findings and caveats: In blood, tumor-derived TCR clones expanded after radiotherapy plus ipilimumab. Interferon-beta, together with early blood T cell clone dynamics, reportedly best predicted response.

The repertoire was sequenced with immunoSEQ multiplex PCR; TCRdb's copy has only in-frame clones and lacks some. The sample yields about 39,000 clones, roughly 73% seen once. Ipilimumab-mediated CTLA-4 blockade plus focal radiation was given to patients having chemo-refractory metastatic non-small-cell lung cancer. A note on this clone: Antigen: not known.

The sequencing here drew on peripheral blood, taken from a patient treated with radiotherapy plus ipilimumab. The clonotype was recovered from a human donor with non-small cell lung cancer that progressed on radiotherapy plus ipilimumab.

CDR3 protein: CASSQWRGTNTGELFF. The CDR3 DNA follows: TGTGCCAGCAGCCAATGGCGGGGCACGAACACCGGGGAGCTGTTTTTT. The rearrangement joins TRBV14 to TRBJ2-2; weak D call: TRBD2 (6 bases). This CDR3 comprises 16 residues. Germline V CDR1 and CDR2: SGHDN, FVKESK. Trimming removed 2 bases at V and 0 bases at J, with 10 bases between.